One and the same sample provided the 9 T cell receptor beta chains below, sequenced in a study of T cell repertoires in cytomegalovirus infection. TCRdb re-analysed the reads in MiXCR, keeping a single row per CDR3 protein. The sample carries around 240,000 distinct CDR3 sequences, roughly 23% recorded once. The sample was CD8+ T cells from PBMCs. These receptors originate from a human donor in good health (CMV status not recorded). Some clones in this sample may be carry-over from other donors' samples.

Concerning this clonotype itself: This may arise from a read error, as a much more abundant clone is one base away. V gene TRBV5-6 combines with J gene TRBJ2-5, with a tentative D call TRBD1 (6 bases). Looked up from germline, CDR1 is SGHDT and CDR2 is YYEEEE. V was shortened by 6 bases and J by 2 bases, with 14 bases between the two germline ends. This CDR3 contains 14 residues. DNA for the CDR3: TGTGCCAGCAACGAAGGGACAATTCAAGAGACCCAGTACTTC. It translates to CASNEGTIQETQYF.

This rearrangement joins TRBV6-6 to TRBJ1-1; D not certain. CDR3 length equals 14 residues. Germline V gene data show CDR1 as MNHNY and CDR2 as SVGAGI (reference sequence). The ends were cut back, 7 bases at V and 7 bases at J, with 19 bases in the middle. The DNA of the CDR3 is TGTGCCAGCAATTTGGGAGGAACATATTATGAAGCTTTCTTT. It is translated as CASNLGGTYYEAFF.

The chain employs TRBV29-1 and TRBJ2-7, with unresolved D. The CDR3 length is 13 residues. Germline CDR1 reads SQVTM; CDR2 reads ANQGSEA. Trimming shortened V by 2 bases and J by 1 base, and 9 bases separated the two germline ends. CDR3 bases: TGCAGCGTTGAAACGAACCCTTCCTACGAGCAGTACTTC. The encoded protein is CSVETNPSYEQYF.

This clonotype was found many times. The chain joins TRBV6-1 to TRBJ2-7, with 16 bases aligning to TRBD2. The CDR3 runs 17 residues. V was pared by 6 bases and J by 6 bases, with 11 bases of the junction left unmatched. The germline V gene has CDR1 MNHNS and CDR2 SASEGT. The CDR3 sequence: CASSSGTSGGEIAEQYF. The CDR3, as DNA: TGTGCCAGCAGCTCCGGGACTAGCGGGGGGGAAATTGCCGAGCAGTACTTC.

This clonotype was seen only a few times. The chain is built from TRBV6-6 and TRBJ1-1; D is possibly TRBD1 (5 bases). Looked up from germline, CDR1 is MNHNY and CDR2 is SVGAGI (reference sequence). This CDR3 contains 12 residues. With 5 bases removed from V and 6 bases from J, the gap between germline ends came to 10 bases. The CDR3 region is CASSPRGAEAFF. For the CDR3, the DNA is TGTGCCAGCAGTCCAAGGGGCGCTGAAGCTTTCTTT.

The V call is TRBV15, the J call TRBJ2-5; D is unclear. From germline, CDR1 is LNHNV and CDR2 YYDKDF (reference sequence). V lost 1 base and J 0 bases, leaving 15 bases between the germline ends. This CDR3 comprises 17 residues. CDR3 protein: CATSRGDNTVYQETQYF. The DNA for the CDR3 is TGTGCCACCAGCAGAGGAGACAACACTGTTTACCAAGAGACCCAGTACTTC.

The chain has TRBV12-3 or TRBV12-4 and TRBJ1-1, with D perhaps TRBD1 (5 bases). The CDR3 sequence is 15 residues long. V was cut by 5 bases and J by 3 bases, with 16 bases left in between. Here the CDR3 DNA reads TGTGCCAGCAGTGTCGCAGGGAGGAGGGACACTGAAGCTTTCTTT. This codes for CASSVAGRRDTEAFF.

The genes are TRBV29-1 and TRBJ2-5; 10 nucleotides match TRBD2. Germline values: CDR1 SQVTM, CDR2 ANQGSEA. The CDR3 length is 18 residues. Trimming cost V 3 bases and J 5 bases; bases outside gene matches: 18. CDR3 sequence: CSVDGLAGDHTGGETQYF. For the CDR3, the DNA is TGCAGCGTTGATGGCCTAGCGGGGGACCATACAGGCGGTGAGACCCAGTACTTC.

This clonotype was seen repeatedly, ten times or more. The V gene is TRBV7-2, the J gene TRBJ1-1; 10 nucleotides align to TRBD1. Germline CDR1 is SGHTA and CDR2 is FQGNSA. This CDR3 spans 18 amino acids. V was clipped by 0 bases and J by 4 bases; unmatched bases: 11. The CDR3 loop reads CASSLAFPGQGWGTEAFF. The DNA for the CDR3 is TGTGCCAGCAGCTTAGCGTTCCCGGGACAGGGGTGGGGCACTGAAGCTTTCTTT.